These 26 T cell receptor beta chains originate from one sample sequenced in a study of cytomegalovirus exposure and HLA in healthy donors. Primers included in the PCR were 60 Vbeta and 13 Jbeta primers. The table came from immunoSEQ multiplex PCR; TCRdb's copy has only in-frame clones and leaves some out. The sample carries approximately 130,000 clones, approximately 84% recorded once. The sample comprised PBMCs. The receptors originated from a boy aged 2-9 years in good health and CMV-seronegative.

This chain joins TRBV25-1 and TRBJ2-5; D is uncertain. CDR1 MGHDK and CDR2 SYGVNS come from the germline V gene. The CDR3 is 18 amino acids. Trimming took off 0 bases at V and 1 base at J, with 18 bases between the two ends. The CDR3 DNA follows: TGTGCCAGCAGTGAATACCCAATGCACGGCGGTTTCCAAGAGACCCAGTACTTC. Translation: CASSEYPMHGGFQETQYF.

This chain uses TRBV11-3 with TRBJ1-1; D might be TRBD1 (5 bases). The V end was cut by 5 bases, the J end by 5 bases, with 9 bases between. The CDR3 consists of 12 residues. Germline V gene data show CDR1 as SGHNT and CDR2 as YENEEA. In DNA, the CDR3 is TGTGCCAGCAGCCCCGGGGGGACTGAAGCTTTCTTT. Amino acid sequence: CASSPGGTEAFF.

J is TRBJ1-4 and V is TRBV25-1; D gene unclear. Germline V gene data show CDR1 as MGHDK and CDR2 as SYGVNS. The V and J ends lost 3 bases and 5 bases respectively, with 10 bases between them. The CDR3 is made up of 14 amino acids. The CDR3 loop is CASSDQRENEKLFF. The CDR3 nucleotides read TGTGCCAGCAGTGATCAACGGGAGAATGAAAAACTGTTTTTT.

The rearrangement links TRBV7-2 to TRBJ1-1; TRBD1 matches at 9 bases. Trimming at V came to 6 bases and at J to 5 bases, leaving 10 bases not matched to a gene. Germline CDR1 and CDR2: SGHTA and FQGNSA. This CDR3 is 15 amino acids long. In nucleotides, the CDR3 is TGTGCCAGCAGACCCCGGACAGGGGCGGGAACTGAAGCTTTCTTT. Encoded protein: CASRPRTGAGTEAFF.

This clone was counted once. The rearrangement uses TRBV6-1 and TRBJ1-1, with D possibly being TRBD1 (5 bases). Germline lookup yields CDR1 MNHNS and CDR2 SASEGT. There are 14 residues in the CDR3. V was clipped by 6 bases and J by 3 bases, with 14 bases between them. CDR3 residues: CASSPRGGHTEAFF. The CDR3 DNA reads TGTGCCAGCAGCCCACGCGGGGGTCACACTGAAGCTTTCTTT.

In its sample, this clone was seen a few times. The rearrangement links TRBV6-4 to TRBJ2-1, with TRBD1 identical over 8 bases. The CDR3 is 14 amino acids. V dropped 2 bases and J dropped 7; count of bases not matched to a gene: 4. Per germline, CDR1 MRHNA and CDR2 SNTAGT. This CDR3 is CASSDAGGGNEQFF. Here the CDR3 DNA reads TGTGCCAGCAGTGACGCAGGGGGCGGAAATGAGCAGTTCTTC.

V gene TRBV21-1 combines with J gene TRBJ1-2; the table's D call TRBD1 went unverified against the DNA. TRBV21-1 is shown as a pseudogene. This CDR3 spans 13 amino acids. The CDR3 nucleotides are TGTGCCAGCATCGCCGGGACAGCCTATGGCTACACCTTC. Its protein is CASIAGTAYGYTF.

This chain connects TRBV15 to TRBJ1-5, with 9 bases lining up with TRBD1. V was pared by 5 bases and J by 5 bases, with 10 bases of the junction left unmatched. The CDR3 runs 16 residues. CDR1 is LNHNV, CDR2 YYDKDF, per germline (reference sequence). In DNA, the CDR3 is TGTGCCACCAGCGTAGGGACAGGGACGGTATATCAGCCCCAGCATTTT. As protein: CATSVGTGTVYQPQHF.

V is TRBV7-6 and J is TRBJ2-7; TRBD2 agrees at 14 bases. This CDR3 has 16 amino acids. The V segment lost 5 bases and the J segment 5 bases; nucleotides outside the gene matches: 8. In germline, CDR1 is SGHVS, CDR2 FNYEAQ. The CDR3: CASSLGTSGSMHEQYV. The CDR3 DNA reads as TGTGCCAGCAGCCTCGGGACTAGCGGGAGTATGCACGAGCAGTACGTC.

This chain uses TRBV5-4 with TRBJ1-5; no firm D call. In germline, CDR1 is SGHNT, CDR2 YYREEE (reference sequence). The CDR3 runs 15 residues. The V end lost 9 bases, the J end lost 1 base, and 17 bases lay between the germline ends. The CDR3 DNA reads as TGTGCCACCGCAGGCTTGTACGGCAGCAATCAGCCCCAGCATTTT. Its translation is CATAGLYGSNQPQHF.

The DNA of the CDR3 is TGTGCCATCAGAGACCGGGATCTTAATTCACCCCTCCACTTT. Amino acids: CAIRDRDLNSPLHF. The rearrangement joins TRBV10-3 to TRBJ1-6; D remains ambiguous. Germline CDR1 reads ENHRY; CDR2 reads SYGVKD. V was pared by 6 bases and J by 6 bases, with 12 bases between. The CDR3 totals 14 residues.

The chain couples TRBV7-6 to TRBJ1-1; TRBD1 matches at 7 bases. V trimming: 4 bases; J trimming: 1 base; junction bases outside the gene matches: 6. The CDR3 totals 15 residues. Germline assignment: CDR1 SGHVS and CDR2 FNYEAQ. The CDR3 protein is CASSSGDSANTEAFF. The DNA for the CDR3 is TGTGCCAGCAGCTCAGGGGACAGCGCGAACACTGAAGCTTTCTTT.

The rearrangement links TRBV7-3 to TRBJ1-1; weak D call: TRBD1 (6 bases). Trimming took 5 bases from V and 1 from J, leaving 8 bases between them. This CDR3 is 13 amino acids long. Germline V lookup: CDR1 SGHTA, CDR2 FQGTGA. The CDR3 loop reads CASSPQGNTEAFF. The CDR3 DNA follows: TGTGCCAGCAGCCCACAGGGGAACACTGAAGCTTTCTTT.

The V gene is TRBV2, the J gene TRBJ1-1; D gene ambiguous. Looked up from germline, CDR1 is SNHLY and CDR2 is FYNNEI. The CDR3 extends over 11 amino acids. V shed 4 bases and J shed 3 bases, with 3 bases lying between them. CDR3 in amino acids: CASSAYTEAFF. The CDR3, as DNA: TGTGCCAGCAGTGCGTACACTGAAGCTTTCTTT.

The genes are TRBV4-3 and TRBJ1-2; TRBD1 aligns across 9 bases. CDR1 and CDR2 (germline): LGHNA, YSLEER. With V trimmed by 2 bases and J by 5 bases, 9 bases remained unmatched. The CDR3 contains 16 residues. DNA for the CDR3: TGCGCCAGCAGCCAATCCCGGACAGGGACAGGGTATGGCTACACCTTC. It specifies CASSQSRTGTGYGYTF.

The V gene is TRBV6-5, the J gene TRBJ1-2, with D unresolved. Germline loops: CDR1 MNHEY, CDR2 SVGAGI. V lost 8 bases to trimming and J lost 2 bases, with 15 bases between them. This CDR3 is 14 amino acids long. The CDR3 spells CASLRGSGNYGYTF. The CDR3 DNA is TGTGCCAGCCTCCGGGGTTCGGGAAACTATGGCTACACCTTC.

The V gene is TRBV6-6, the J gene TRBJ2-5; 8 bases fit TRBD1. V was pared by 5 bases and J by 3 bases, with 2 bases of the junction left unmatched. This CDR3 comprises 13 residues. CDR1 and CDR2 (germline): MNHNY, SVGAGI (reference sequence). The CDR3 DNA reads TGTGCCAGCAGTGTACAGGGGGAAGAGACCCAGTACTTC. Translation gives CASSVQGEETQYF.

This chain joins TRBV6-1 and TRBJ1-1, with a possible D match to TRBD1 (5 bases). CDR1 and CDR2 (germline): MNHNS, SASEGT. The CDR3 is 13 residues long. V was trimmed by 7 bases and J by 0 bases, leaving 9 bases between them. CDR3 loop: CASNGHLNTEAFF. The CDR3 region has the DNA TGTGCCAGCAATGGACACCTGAACACTGAAGCTTTCTTT.

The V call is TRBV29-1, the J call TRBJ2-3; TRBD1 matches 8 bases. This CDR3 region has 14 residues. V lost 7 bases, J lost 3 bases, and 9 bases stayed unmatched. Germline CDR1 and CDR2: SQVTM and ANQGSEA. The CDR3 region is CSGSGGRGTDTQYF. The DNA for the CDR3 is TGCAGCGGCTCAGGGGGCAGAGGGACAGATACGCAGTATTTT.

The chain carries TRBV4-1 and TRBJ2-2; 8 bases map to TRBD2. The CDR3 has 18 amino acids. CDR1 and CDR2 (germline): MGHRA, YSYEKL. The V and J ends lost 4 bases and 3 bases, in that order; junction bases with no gene match: 13. This CDR3 is CASSPAWSGSSDTGELFF. DNA for the CDR3: TGCGCCAGCAGCCCAGCCTGGAGCGGGAGTTCCGACACCGGGGAGCTGTTTTTT.

V and J are TRBV7-8 and TRBJ1-1, with 7 bases that match TRBD1. CDR1 and CDR2 (germline): SGHVS, FQNEAQ. The trim removed 5 bases at V and 1 base at J, leaving 7 bases unmatched. The CDR3 is 15 residues long. CDR3 residues: CASSLAGTENTEAFF. CDR3 in DNA: TGTGCCAGCAGCCTCGCCGGGACAGAGAACACTGAAGCTTTCTTT.

V is TRBV7-9 and J is TRBJ2-5; maybe TRBD2 (7 bases). Trimming cost V 5 bases and J 4 bases, with 23 bases left between them. This CDR3 contains 17 residues. Germline V gives CDR1 SEHNR, CDR2 FQNEAQ (reference sequence). CDR3 residues: CASSPSRGAPRGETQYF. DNA for the CDR3: TGTGCCAGCAGCCCATCCCGGGGGGCTCCCCGTGGAGAGACCCAGTACTTC.

The gene calls are TRBV19 and TRBJ2-2; possibly TRBD1 for D (6 bases). The germline V and J ends were trimmed by 0 bases and 3 bases, with 17 bases remaining between them. CDR1 is LNHDA, CDR2 SQIVND, per germline (reference sequence). CDR3 length: 18 residues. The CDR3 DNA sequence: TGTGCCAGTAGTATAGAAGACAGGCCCCCTCTCTACACCGGGGAGCTGTTTTTT. Translating gives CASSIEDRPPLYTGELFF.

This chain uses TRBV27 with TRBJ2-1, with D perhaps matching TRBD1 (5 bases). Germline V gene sequence: CDR1 MNHEY, CDR2 SMNVEV (reference sequence). Trimming pared 7 bases from V and 6 bases from J, leaving 13 bases between. This CDR3 has 13 amino acids. The CDR3 DNA follows: TGTGCCAGCAAACCCAGGGATCCCAATGAGCAGTTCTTC. Encoded protein: CASKPRDPNEQFF.

Note on this clone: The same CDR3 also results from other DNA sequences found in this sample. This chain's CDR3 is CASSEGQGNTGELFF. CDR3 nucleotides: TGTGCCAGCAGCGAGGGACAGGGAAACACCGGGGAGCTGTTTTTT. The genes are TRBV6-4 and TRBJ2-2; 9 nucleotides agree with TRBD1. The CDR3 contains 15 residues. V lost 6 bases, J lost 2 bases, and 4 bases stayed unmatched. Germline V gene data show CDR1 as MRHNA and CDR2 as SNTAGT.

CDR3: CASSMVLLDTQYF. Written as DNA, the CDR3 is TGTGCCAGTAGTATGGTACTTCTGGATACGCAGTATTTT. The chain carries TRBV19 and TRBJ2-3; no definite D call. From germline, CDR1 is LNHDA and CDR2 SQIVND (reference sequence). The germline V and J ends were trimmed by 3 bases and 6 bases, with 10 bases remaining between them. The CDR3 is made up of 13 amino acids.